This TCR beta chain was recorded in a study of cytomegalovirus exposure and HLA in healthy donors. In the study overall: A preliminary data release comprised 80 million to 95 million unique TCRs obtained from HLA-typed donors.

PCR was performed using 60 Vbeta and 13 Jbeta primers. Sequencing was performed with immunoSEQ multiplex PCR; in TCRdb, only in-frame clones are kept and a portion is missing. Altogether around 130,000 clones are present, approximately 8.7% being singletons, with the ten largest covering 5.5%. The V and J ends lost 3 bases and 3 bases, in that order; junction bases with no gene match: 11. This CDR3 is built from 16 residues. Germline CDR1 is SGDLS and CDR2 is YYNGEE. The source material was PBMCs. The receptor was isolated from a man in his forties in good health and CMV-seronegative. The rearrangement uses TRBV9 and TRBJ1-2; 7 bases align to TRBD1. The CDR3 DNA reads as TGTGCCAGCAGCGAGCCCAGGGGGTCGGGGGACTATGGCTACACCTTC. This gives the protein CASSEPRGSGDYGYTF.